This entry is about one T cell receptor (beta chain). Libraries were prepared by immunoSEQ multiplex PCR; TCRdb keeps only in-frame clonotypes and omits some of them. The repertoire has tens of thousands of clones, nearly 90% of them found once; the top ten carry around 34%. This entry comes from a study of OX40 agonist ivuxolimab in advanced cancers. Background on the study: The patients received agonistic anti-OX40 (CD134) antibody ivuxolimab. Each dose-escalation patient presented with hepatocellular carcinoma, melanoma, renal cell or head and neck cancer.

This CDR3 contains 15 residues. The germline V gene encodes CDR1 SNHLY and CDR2 FYNNEI. The ends were cut back, 5 bases at V and 3 bases at J, with 15 bases in the middle. Blood got drawn at baseline, again on cycle 4 day 1, and then on cycle 7 day 1. The chain joins TRBV2 to TRBJ2-3; the D gene is possibly TRBD1 (5 bases). Sequenced here: CD4+ or CD8+ T cells sorted from blood, sampled in a trial of the OX40 agonist ivuxolimab. The clonotype originates from an adult with an advanced solid tumor such as melanoma, head and neck, liver or kidney cancer. The CDR3 here is CASSSAGFPTDTQYF. CDR3 bases: TGTGCCAGCAGTTCCGCAGGGTTTCCGACAGATACGCAGTATTTT.